The source of this TCR beta chain is a study of T cells in Graves' hyperthyroidism and ophthalmopathy. Ten or more counts support this clonotype. Its antigen is currently unknown. RNA transcripts gave rise to amplified TCR beta CDR3 regions. Carried out on the TCR CDR3, a first-round RT-PCR used the HTBI primer set. Via MiXCR, TCRdb re-called the multiplex PCR reads, giving one row per CDR3 protein. The sample has hundreds of thousands of distinct CDR3 sequences, about 15% seen once. The CDR3 has 14 amino acids. CDR1 and CDR2 from the germline V gene are MNHEY and SMNVEV (reference sequence). J was trimmed by 4 bases and V by 2 bases; bases with no gene match: 3. The diagnoses drew upon clinical symptoms, serum thyroxine and TRAb, thyroid ultrasound and orbital computed tomography. Findings of the study overall: The model predicted ophthalmopathy a median 6.5 months before onset. Ophthalmopathy cases were set apart from stable hyperthyroidism by a 13 V-J model.

The source material was blood. The V and J genes are TRBV27 and TRBJ2-7; 9 bases are shared with TRBD1. The sequence was collected from a young woman with Graves' ophthalmopathy. CDR3 DNA: TGTGCCAGCAGTTTACGTGGACAGGGGTACGAGCAGTACTTC. It translates to CASSLRGQGYEQYF.